Presented here are 7 T cell receptor beta chains from one specimen sequenced in a study of blood T cells in healthy people across ages. With a J-beta primer mix and a sample-barcoded 5' primer, a second PCR ran about 7 to 11 cycles. TCRdb reprocessed the 5' RACE reads with MiXCR, giving one entry per CDR3 protein. The repertoire holds 780,000 or so distinct CDR3 sequences, with just over 55% as singletons. Sequenced: blood. These receptors were taken from a man aged 35 to 55 in good health.

J is TRBJ1-2 and V is TRBV7-2; 7 nucleotides line up with TRBD1. Germline V lookup: CDR1 SGHTA, CDR2 FQGNSA. Germline trimming cut 3 bases from V and 3 bases from J; bases unmatched to any gene: 4. This CDR3 has 14 residues. CDR3 sequence: CASSFNQGDYGYTF. CDR3 nucleotide sequence: TGTGCCAGCAGCTTTAACCAGGGGGACTATGGCTACACCTTC.

The V call is TRBV1, the J call TRBJ2-7; the D segment call TRBD2 is taken from the table without a DNA check. TRBV1 is noted as a pseudogene. CDR3 length: 21 amino acids. The CDR3 DNA reads TGCACCAGCAGCCAAGATGGGGGCCCGGGACTAGCGGCCCCTAACCGCTACGAGCAGTACTTC. Translated, it gives CTSSQDGGPGLAAPNRYEQYF.

The rearrangement links TRBV7-6 to TRBJ2-1; a weak D match, TRBD2 (7 bases). CDR3 length equals 15 residues. Per germline, CDR1 SGHVS and CDR2 FNYEAQ. V lost 5 bases and J lost 5, with 16 bases in between. This CDR3 is CASSPTGGQNNEQFF. CDR3 coding DNA: TGTGCCAGCAGCCCAACGGGGGGCCAGAACAATGAGCAGTTCTTC.

V gene TRBV28 combines with J gene TRBJ2-5, with D perhaps assigned TRBD1 or TRBD2 (8 bases each). Germline lookup yields CDR1 MDHEN and CDR2 SYDVKM. This CDR3 is 15 amino acids long. V dropped 1 base and J dropped 11 bases, with 20 bases sitting between them. CDR3 amino acids: CASSLFDRGAGEQYF. The CDR3 region has the DNA TGTGCCAGCAGTTTATTCGACAGGGGAGCGGGAGAGCAGTACTTC.

This chain uses TRBV9 with TRBJ2-1; possibly TRBD2 for D (6 bases). V was shortened by 4 bases and J by 10 bases, with 24 bases between the two germline ends. Germline V gene data show CDR1 as SGDLS and CDR2 as YYNGEE. This CDR3 comprises 16 residues. In nucleotides, the CDR3 is TGTGCCAGCAGCCCCGGGGGAAGCGTGGGGGGAGTGGAGCAGTTCTTC. Its translation is CASSPGGSVGGVEQFF.

This clonotype was detected only a few times. This chain uses TRBV29-1 with TRBJ1-1; D perhaps matches TRBD1 (6 bases). V was clipped by 5 bases and J by 5 bases, with 12 bases between them. The CDR3 has 12 amino acids. Germline CDR1 and CDR2: SQVTM and ANQGSEA. CDR3 coding DNA: TGCAGCGTTTGGGGGGGCGCGACTGAAGCTTTCTTT. As protein: CSVWGGATEAFF.

The table lists this clonotype with a few counts. The chain has TRBV29-1 and TRBJ2-5, with 7 positions matching TRBD1. V lost 0 bases to trimming and J lost 5 bases; unmatched junction nucleotides: 6. The CDR3 is 14 residues long. Germline V CDR1 and CDR2: SQVTM, ANQGSEA. The CDR3 DNA sequence: TGCAGCGTTGAAGATACAGGGGCGCAGGAGACCCAGTACTTC. Protein sequence: CSVEDTGAQETQYF.